The 16 T cell receptor beta chains presented below share a single source sample, sequenced in a study of T cell repertoires in aging, cancer and after chemotherapy. TCR beta rearrangements were amplified from peripheral blood genomic DNA. A mixed TRB-A/B primer pool amplified rearranged TRB by multiplex touch-down PCR. TCRdb fed the multiplex PCR reads into MiXCR, producing one record per CDR3 protein. The sample contains more than 9,500 distinct CDR3 sequences, about 37% of which appear only once. The sample was blood. The source is a human donor in good health.

The V call is TRBV6-4, the J call TRBJ2-5; TRBD1 matches at 8 bases. This CDR3 comprises 16 residues. The V and J ends lost 2 bases and 0 bases, in that order; junction bases with no gene match: 5. Germline V gene sequence: CDR1 MRHNA, CDR2 SNTAGT. The CDR3 DNA reads as TGTGCCAGCAGTGACCGGACAGGGAGTTACCAAGAGACCCAGTACTTC. This sequence encodes CASSDRTGSYQETQYF.

This chain joins TRBV5-6 and TRBJ2-7; 7 bases agree with TRBD2. With 2 bases clipped from V and 4 bases from J, the junction kept 12 bases outside the gene matches. The germline CDR1 and CDR2 sequences are SGHDT and YYEEEE. This CDR3 contains 16 residues. The CDR3 reads CASSFGTGGIDYEQYF. CDR3 coding DNA: TGTGCCAGCAGCTTCGGGACCGGGGGGATCGATTACGAGCAGTACTTC.

The rearrangement links TRBV6-2 or TRBV6-3 to TRBJ2-5, with TRBD2 identical over 9 bases. Per germline, CDR1 MNHEY and CDR2 SVGEGT. The ends lost 0 bases at V and 1 base at J; junction bases unmatched: 0. The CDR3 sequence is 15 residues long. CDR3 in amino acids: CASSYSSGSQETQYF. The CDR3 DNA reads as TGTGCCAGCAGTTACTCTAGCGGGAGCCAAGAGACCCAGTACTTC.

A note on this clonotype: This may arise from a read error, as a much more abundant clone is one base away. The rearrangement links TRBV6-1 to TRBJ2-6, with 8 bases aligning to TRBD1. This CDR3 has 15 amino acids. Germline V lookup: CDR1 MNHNS, CDR2 SASEGT. V lost 4 bases and J lost 3; bases outside the gene matches: 2. The CDR3 coding sequence is TGTGCCAGCAGTGCAGGGGGCTATGGGGCCAACGTCCTGACTTTC. Residues: CASSAGGYGANVLTF.

The genes are TRBV12-3 or TRBV12-4 and TRBJ2-3, with 10 bases fitting TRBD1. CDR3 length: 15 amino acids. The ends lost 8 bases at V and 0 bases at J; junction bases unmatched: 5. DNA of the CDR3: TGTGCCAGCCTGGGACAGGGGTCTAGCACAGATACGCAGTATTTT. Translation: CASLGQGSSTDTQYF.

This clonotype has only a few counts. The chain links TRBV19 to TRBJ2-2; D is unresolved. Germline-derived CDR1 and CDR2 are LNHDA and SQIVND (reference sequence). V was trimmed by 4 bases and J by 1 base, leaving 4 bases between them. This CDR3 is built from 13 residues. The CDR3 here is CASSSGNTGELFF. Written as DNA, the CDR3 is TGTGCCAGTAGTAGCGGGAACACCGGGGAGCTGTTTTTT.

The V and J genes are TRBV29-1 and TRBJ1-1, with 8 positions matching TRBD1. The CDR3 length is 16 residues. Germline CDR1 reads SQVTM; CDR2 reads ANQGSEA. J gave up 6 bases and V 5 bases, and 17 bases lay outside the gene matches. CDR3 amino acids: CSVQLTRGQGAPEAFF. CDR3 sequence (DNA): TGCAGCGTTCAGTTGACCAGGGGGCAAGGTGCTCCTGAAGCTTTCTTT.

This clonotype was recorded a few times. The rearrangement uses TRBV6-1 and TRBJ1-1; TRBD1 is a possible D gene (6 bases). Trimming stripped 5 bases from V and 0 bases from J, with 13 bases between. Germline V gene sequence: CDR1 MNHNS, CDR2 SASEGT. There are 15 residues in the CDR3. The chain's CDR3 is CASSYTRTVNTEAFF. In nucleotides, the CDR3 is TGTGCCAGCAGTTACACTAGGACAGTGAACACTGAAGCTTTCTTT.

This chain connects TRBV7-2 to TRBJ2-5; D perhaps matches TRBD1 (6 bases). The germline V gene has CDR1 SGHTA and CDR2 FQGNSA. This CDR3 is 15 amino acids long. V was trimmed by 1 base and J by 5 bases, leaving 14 bases between them. The CDR3 reads CASSLGTAWRETQYF. For the CDR3, the DNA is TGTGCCAGCAGCTTAGGGACAGCCTGGAGGGAGACCCAGTACTTC.

The genes are TRBV7-2 and TRBJ2-5; no reliable D call. V lost 8 bases, J lost 4 bases, and 20 bases lay in between. This CDR3 region has 15 residues. CDR1 and CDR2 from the germline V gene are SGHTA and FQGNSA. The CDR3 sequence is CASAGRETKGETQYF. The CDR3 nucleotides are TGTGCCAGCGCTGGCCGAGAGACGAAGGGAGAGACCCAGTACTTC.

Written as DNA, the CDR3 is TGTGCCAGCAGCTCGGGACTAGCGGAAGACAATGAGCAGTTCTTC. Translating it yields CASSSGLAEDNEQFF. The chain is built from TRBV6-1 and TRBJ2-1; TRBD2 matches at 11 bases. After removal of 6 bases from V and 5 bases from J, the junction contained 6 bases not matched to a gene. Germline CDR1 MNHNS, CDR2 SASEGT. The CDR3 totals 15 residues.

The chain joins TRBV19 to TRBJ2-7, with D uncertain. Germline lookup yields CDR1 LNHDA and CDR2 SQIVND (reference sequence). The CDR3 is made up of 14 amino acids. V was shortened by 5 bases and J by 0 bases, with 11 bases between the two germline ends. CDR3 DNA: TGTGCCAGTAGTTCATGCAGAAGCTCCTACGAGCAGTACTTC. This codes for CASSSCRSSYEQYF.

This chain links TRBV5-6 with TRBJ2-1; the match to TRBD2 covers 8 bases. V was clipped by 4 bases and J by 0 bases; unmatched bases: 6. Per germline, CDR1 SGHDT and CDR2 YYEEEE. The CDR3 extends over 16 amino acids. CDR3 nucleotides: TGTGCCAGCAGCCTCGGCGCGGGGGGCTCCTACAATGAGCAGTTCTTC. It codes for CASSLGAGGSYNEQFF.

V and J are TRBV5-5 and TRBJ2-7, with 11 bases aligning to TRBD2. After removal of 4 bases from V and 6 bases from J, the junction contained 9 bases not matched to a gene. This CDR3 spans 15 amino acids. CDR1 SGHKS and CDR2 YYEKEE come from the germline V gene (reference sequence). The chain's CDR3 is CASSRLAGSDGEQYF. DNA of the CDR3: TGTGCCAGCAGCAGACTAGCGGGATCGGACGGCGAGCAGTACTTC.

The rearrangement links TRBV5-6 to TRBJ2-7, with D unclear. The length of the CDR3 is 15 residues. Trimming pared 0 bases from V and 3 bases from J, leaving 13 bases between. Germline V gene lookup returns CDR1 SGHDT and CDR2 YYEEEE. CDR3 residues: CASSLGGIGRYEQYF. The DNA for the CDR3 is TGTGCCAGCAGCTTGGGGGGTATCGGGCGCTACGAGCAGTACTTC.

Sample share makes this clonotype medium-sized. The chain recombines TRBV6-6 with TRBJ2-1; maybe TRBD1 (5 bases). CDR3 length: 14 residues. Germline CDR1 reads MNHNY; CDR2 reads SVGAGI (reference sequence). Trimming took off 7 bases at V and 5 bases at J, with 15 bases between the two ends. In DNA form, the CDR3 reads TGTGCCAGCACTCGCCAAGGGGTAGACAATGAGCAGTTCTTC. Its translation: CASTRQGVDNEQFF.